This T cell receptor (beta chain) was identified in a study of vaccination effects on CD4 cells after COVID-19. Before any sequencing was done, the ViraFEST assay used viral peptide pools to expand antigen-specific CD4+ T cells. CD4+ T cell isolation took place after 10 days of culture. Vaccination of participants consisted of two doses of either the BNT162b2 or mRNA-1273 vaccine. Clones were read by immunoSEQ multiplex PCR, and TCRdb kept only the in-frame ones, dropping some. The table lists roughly 30,000 clones, over 55% of them singletons, with 9% to 10% in the top ten. From germline, CDR1 is SGHTS and CDR2 YDEGEE. The CDR3 is 15 residues long. Trimming took 2 bases from V and 0 from J, leaving 9 bases between them. Comment on this clone: Its antigen is not identified.

The specimen comprised CD4+ T cells from PBMCs cultured with HCoV-NL63 spike peptides, sampled after COVID-19 vaccination. The chain carries TRBV5-8 and TRBJ1-5; D is perhaps TRBD1 (5 bases). This TCR came from a human donor who received a COVID-19 vaccine. CDR3 DNA sequence: TGTGCCAGCAGCTTCCAGGGTTATAGCAATCAGCCCCAGCATTTT. Encoded protein: CASSFQGYSNQPQHF.